The rows below give T cell receptor beta chains drawn from one sample of a study of blood T cell repertoires in COVID-19. Here immunoSEQ multiplex PCR was the method, and the copy in TCRdb shows in-frame clones only, minus some. The sample records under 200,000 clones, approximately 86% being singletons. Sequencing used peripheral blood. The receptors come from a man between 60 and 70 years old with acute or convalescent COVID-19. Both conserved end residues are part of each CDR3. D genes are given only for firm matches. Only some rows state a clone size, as once, few, many or a class for expanded clones.

CDR3: CASSLSIQVITDTQYF
DNA: TGTGCCAGCAGTTTATCGATACAGGTTATCACAGATACGCAGTATTTT
size: -
J: TRBJ2-3
D: -
V: TRBV27

CDR3: CAWSVQGGWVGNTIYF
DNA: TGTGCCTGGAGTGTTCAGGGGGGATGGGTCGGAAACACCATATATTTT
size: -
J: TRBJ1-3
D: TRBD1
V: TRBV30

CDR3: CASGPPGQGNQPQHF
DNA: TGTGCTAGTGGGCCTCCGGGACAGGGCAATCAGCCCCAGCATTTT
size: -
J: TRBJ1-5
D: TRBD1
V: TRBV12-5

CDR3: CASSSPRGGSGYGYTF
DNA: TGTGCCAGCAGCTCCCCTAGGGGGGGGAGCGGCTATGGCTACACCTTC
size: few
J: TRBJ1-2
D: -
V: TRBV11-2

CDR3: CASSPRRGQETQYF
DNA: TGTGCCAGCTCACCGAGGAGGGGCCAAGAGACCCAGTACTTC
size: once
J: TRBJ2-5
D: -
V: TRBV18

CDR3: CSVAGGTDTIYF
DNA: TGCAGCGTTGCAGGGGGCACGGACACCATATATTTT
size: -
J: TRBJ1-3
D: TRBD1
V: TRBV29-1

CDR3: CASRRLFANTGELFF
DNA: TGTGCCAGCAGGCGACTGTTCGCGAACACCGGGGAGCTGTTTTTT
size: once
J: TRBJ2-2
D: -
V: TRBV11-2

CDR3: CASSPPSGTSYEQYF
DNA: TGTGCCAGCAGCCCCCCTAGCGGGACCTCCTACGAGCAGTACTTC
size: -
J: TRBJ2-7
D: TRBD2
V: TRBV3-1/TRBV3-2

CDR3: CASSPRQGARGSPLHF
DNA: TGTGCCAGTAGCCCCAGGCAGGGCGCTCGAGGCTCACCCCTCCACTTT
size: -
J: TRBJ1-6
D: -
V: TRBV19

CDR3: CASSLAGGGEQYF
DNA: TGTGCCAGCAGTTTGGCAGGGGGAGGAGAGCAGTACTTC
size: -
J: TRBJ2-7
D: -
V: TRBV27

CDR3: CASSQGLSLRNTEAFF
DNA: TGTGCCAGCAGCCAAGGTTTGAGTCTACGGAACACTGAAGCTTTCTTT
size: -
J: TRBJ1-1
D: -
V: TRBV14

CDR3: CASSIISGQGVNTEAFF
DNA: TGTGCCAGTAGTATAATCTCCGGACAGGGGGTGAACACTGAAGCTTTCTTT
size: -
J: TRBJ1-1
D: TRBD1
V: TRBV19

CDR3: CASSPARQGGGYGYTF
DNA: TGTGCCAGCAGTCCGGCGCGACAGGGTGGAGGCTATGGCTACACCTTC
size: -
J: TRBJ1-2
D: TRBD1
V: TRBV27

CDR3: CAISVLAGEYEQFF
DNA: TGTGCCATCAGTGTTCTAGCGGGAGAGTATGAGCAGTTCTTC
size: once
J: TRBJ2-1
D: TRBD2
V: TRBV10-3

CDR3: CASSVVDRDNTGELFF
DNA: TGTGCCAGCAGCGTAGTTGACAGGGATAACACCGGGGAGCTGTTTTTT
size: -
J: TRBJ2-2
D: TRBD1
V: TRBV9

CDR3: CASSHVAAATDTQYF
DNA: TGTGCCAGCAGTCACGTAGCGGCAGCCACAGATACGCAGTATTTT
size: -
J: TRBJ2-3
D: -
V: TRBV6-5

CDR3: CASSPGQGRTQYF
DNA: TGTGCCAGCAGCCCCGGACAGGGCCGGACCCAGTACTTC
size: -
J: TRBJ2-5
D: TRBD1
V: TRBV6-5

CDR3: CASSPIEGGLYGYTF
DNA: TGTGCCAGCAGCCCCATCGAGGGAGGCCTCTATGGCTACACCTTC
size: -
J: TRBJ1-2
D: -
V: TRBV3-1/TRBV3-2

CDR3: CAWGTSGDTQYF
DNA: TGTGCCTGGGGGACTAGCGGGGATACGCAGTATTTT
size: -
J: TRBJ2-3
D: TRBD2
V: TRBV30

CDR3: CASSSPSGTPQHF
DNA: TGTGCCAGCAGTTCCCCGTCGGGGACACCCCAGCATTTT
size: -
J: TRBJ1-5
D: -
V: TRBV28

CDR3: CASSLAFSSYNEQFF
DNA: TGTGCCAGCAGCTTAGCCTTTAGCTCCTACAATGAGCAGTTCTTC
size: -
J: TRBJ2-1
D: -
V: TRBV7-2

CDR3: CASSEQSGQYNSPLHF
DNA: TGTGCCAGCAGCGAGCAGTCGGGACAGTACAATTCACCCCTCCACTTT
size: -
J: TRBJ1-6
D: TRBD1
V: TRBV14

CDR3: CASSQGQGSPQHF
DNA: TGCGCCAGCAGCCAAGGACAGGGTTCGCCCCAGCATTTT
size: -
J: TRBJ1-5
D: TRBD1
V: TRBV5-1

CDR3: CASSDFTMETQYF
DNA: TGTGCCAGCAGCGACTTCACCATGGAGACCCAGTACTTC
size: -
J: TRBJ2-5
D: -
V: TRBV7-2

CDR3: CSAQPTGKYEQYF
DNA: TGCAGCGCACAACCGACAGGGAAGTACGAGCAGTACTTC
size: once
J: TRBJ2-7
D: TRBD1
V: TRBV29-1

CDR3: CASSLATVNTEAFF
DNA: TGTGCCAGCAGCTTAGCTACAGTTAACACTGAAGCTTTCTTT
size: -
J: TRBJ1-1
D: -
V: TRBV7-9

CDR3: CASSPTGGGYDQPQHF
DNA: TGTGCCAGCAGTCCCACGGGGGGAGGGTATGATCAGCCCCAGCATTTT
size: -
J: TRBJ1-5
D: -
V: TRBV28

CDR3: CAWSPPGTGPKLFF
DNA: TGTGCCTGGAGTCCACCCGGGACAGGGCCAAAACTGTTTTTT
size: -
J: TRBJ1-4
D: TRBD1
V: TRBV30

CDR3: CAIRDSSGNTIYF
DNA: TGTGCCATTCGGGACAGCTCTGGAAACACCATATATTTT
size: -
J: TRBJ1-3
D: TRBD1
V: TRBV10-3

CDR3: CASSANDRYYGYTF
DNA: TGTGCCAGCAGCGCCAACGACAGATACTATGGCTACACCTTC
size: -
J: TRBJ1-2
D: -
V: TRBV7-9

CDR3: CASSLEQGPIGYTF
DNA: TGTGCCAGCTCACTTGAACAGGGGCCTATTGGCTACACCTTC
size: -
J: TRBJ1-2
D: TRBD1
V: TRBV18